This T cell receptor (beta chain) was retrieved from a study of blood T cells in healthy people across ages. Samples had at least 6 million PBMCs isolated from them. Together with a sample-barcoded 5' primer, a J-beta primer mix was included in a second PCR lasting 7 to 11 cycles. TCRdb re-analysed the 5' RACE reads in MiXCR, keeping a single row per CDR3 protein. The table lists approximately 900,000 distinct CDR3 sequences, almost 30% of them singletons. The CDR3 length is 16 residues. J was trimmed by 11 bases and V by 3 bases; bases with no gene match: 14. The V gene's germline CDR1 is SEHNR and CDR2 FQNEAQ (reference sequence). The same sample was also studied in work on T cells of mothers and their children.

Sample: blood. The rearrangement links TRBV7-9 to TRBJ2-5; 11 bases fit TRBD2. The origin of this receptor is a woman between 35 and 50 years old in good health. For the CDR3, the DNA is TGTGCCAGCAGCTTGGGGACTAGCGGCCTGTACAATGAGCAGTACTTC. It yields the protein CASSLGTSGLYNEQYF. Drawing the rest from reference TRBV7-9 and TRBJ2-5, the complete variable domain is DTGVSQNPRHKITKRGQNVTFRCDPISEHNRLYWYRQTLGQGPEFLTYFQNEAQLEKSRLLSDRFSAERPKGSFSTLEIQRTEQGDSAMYLCASSLGTSGLYNEQYFGPGTRLLVL.